Below, 10 T cell receptor beta chains from the same sample are listed, as sequenced in a study of low-dose radiotherapy and immunotherapy resistance in tumors. Covering alpha and beta chains, TRAV- and TRBV-specific primers were used for the first-strand cDNA. The TCRs were subjected to amplification over roughly 18 PCR cycles employing a constant-region primer in conjunction with a V-primer adapter. In TCRdb, the reads were re-called with MiXCR into one record per CDR3 protein. The data hold fewer than 95,000 distinct CDR3 sequences, with roughly a tenth observed a single time. Time point: before trial treatment. Sequencing was performed on PBMCs, taken before treatment. The origin of the receptors is a male donor with prostate cancer.

This chain uses TRBV12-3 or TRBV12-4 with TRBJ2-2; D is possibly TRBD1 (5 bases). The CDR3 is 11 amino acids. Trimming took off 7 bases at V and 7 bases at J, with 7 bases between the two ends. CDR3: CASTQGGELFF. CDR3 DNA sequence: TGTGCCAGCACCCAGGGCGGGGAGCTGTTTTTT.

In this sample, this clonotype turned up many times. The chain has TRBV20-1 and TRBJ2-3, with D possibly being TRBD1 (6 bases). The CDR3 sequence is 13 residues long. Germline assignment: CDR1 DFQATT and CDR2 SNEGSKA (reference sequence). V lost 5 bases, J lost 4 bases, and 13 bases lay in between. The CDR3 loop is CSADNRVPDTQYF. Here the CDR3 DNA reads TGCAGTGCTGATAACAGGGTCCCAGATACGCAGTATTTT.

This clonotype came up many times. The chain links TRBV20-1 to TRBJ2-1; D is uncertain. Per germline, CDR1 DFQATT and CDR2 SNEGSKA (reference sequence). The CDR3 covers 14 residues. V was pared by 1 base and J by 1 base, with 8 bases between. The CDR3 region has the DNA TGCAGTGCTAGAGGGCTGCAATCCTACAATGAGCAGTTCTTC. Translating it yields CSARGLQSYNEQFF.

This clonotype appeared once. A far larger clone is only one base removed, so a read error is likely. The chain carries TRBV5-3 and TRBJ2-2; either TRBD1 or TRBD2 may fit D (5 bases each). TRBV5-3 counts as an open reading frame of uncertain function. The CDR3 has 15 amino acids. CDR3 nucleotide sequence: TGTGCCAGCAGCTTTGGGGGAGCAGCCACCGGGGAGCTGTTTTTT. Its protein product is CASSFGGAATGELFF.

The table lists this clonotype with many counts. V gene TRBV28 combines with J gene TRBJ2-3; a possible D gene is TRBD2 (5 bases). The CDR3 is 14 residues long. Germline CDR1 MDHEN, CDR2 SYDVKM. V shed 5 bases and J shed 6 bases, with 15 bases lying between them. The CDR3 DNA follows: TGTGCCAGCAGTGTGAGCGGTATAAGGGATACGCAGTATTTT. Amino acid sequence: CASSVSGIRDTQYF.

This clonotype occurred many times. V usage is TRBV5-1 and J usage is TRBJ2-1; 7 nucleotides match TRBD2. Unmatched junction bases numbered 9, after V lost 1 base and J lost 8 bases. Germline-derived CDR1 and CDR2 are SGHRS and YFSETQ. The CDR3 sequence is 15 residues long. CDR3 loop: CASSLSGGSADEQFF. The CDR3 DNA follows: TGCGCCAGCAGCTTGTCGGGGGGAAGTGCTGATGAGCAGTTCTTC.

With regard to this clonotype: A far larger clone is off by one base, so a read error is likely. The rearrangement joins TRBV28 to TRBJ2-1, with 8 bases that match TRBD1. The CDR3 is 14 amino acids. Germline CDR1 MDHEN, CDR2 SYDVKM. Trimming cost V 5 bases and J 10 bases; bases outside gene matches: 10. CDR3 protein: CASSPWTGYYEQFF. CDR3 sequence (DNA): TGTGCCAGCAGTCCCTGGACAGGGTACTACGAGCAGTTCTTC.

The table lists this clonotype with many counts. The V and J genes are TRBV4-3 and TRBJ2-7; D is perhaps TRBD2 (6 bases). V lost 4 bases, J lost 3 bases, and 19 bases lay in between. Germline values: CDR1 LGHNA, CDR2 YSLEER. The CDR3 contains 16 residues. In DNA, the CDR3 is TGCGCCAGCAGCCCGGGAACCCGGGACTTTAACTACGAGCAGTACTTC. This translates into CASSPGTRDFNYEQYF.

This clonotype has a count of ten or more. This chain connects TRBV7-2 to TRBJ2-1; maybe TRBD1 (5 bases). V dropped 5 bases and J dropped 5 bases, with 16 bases sitting between them. Germline CDR1 reads SGHTA; CDR2 reads FQGNSA. The CDR3 contains 15 residues. CDR3 nucleotides: TGTGCCAGCAGCCCCACCGGACAATTCCACAATGAGCAGTTCTTC. Its protein is CASSPTGQFHNEQFF.

This clonotype appeared many times. V and J are TRBV7-2 and TRBJ2-3; tentatively, D is TRBD2 (6 bases). Germline V gene lookup returns CDR1 SGHTA and CDR2 FQGNSA. CDR3 length: 15 amino acids. Trimming removed 4 bases at V and 1 base at J, with 12 bases between. The CDR3 DNA is TGTGCCAGCAGCTCGGGAGCGACGGGCACAGATACGCAGTATTTT. Translation gives CASSSGATGTDTQYF.